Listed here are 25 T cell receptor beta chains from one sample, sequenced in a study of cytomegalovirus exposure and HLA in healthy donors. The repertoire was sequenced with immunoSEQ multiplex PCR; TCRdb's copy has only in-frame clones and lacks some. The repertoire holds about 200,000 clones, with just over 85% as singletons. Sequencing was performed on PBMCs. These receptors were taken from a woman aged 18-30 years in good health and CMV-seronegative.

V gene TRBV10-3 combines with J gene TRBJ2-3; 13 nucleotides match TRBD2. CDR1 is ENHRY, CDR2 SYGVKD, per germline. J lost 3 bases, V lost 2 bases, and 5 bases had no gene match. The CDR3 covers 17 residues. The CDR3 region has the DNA TGTGCCATCAGTGAGGGACTAGCGGGAGTCAAGACAGATACGCAGTATTTT. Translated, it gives CAISEGLAGVKTDTQYF.

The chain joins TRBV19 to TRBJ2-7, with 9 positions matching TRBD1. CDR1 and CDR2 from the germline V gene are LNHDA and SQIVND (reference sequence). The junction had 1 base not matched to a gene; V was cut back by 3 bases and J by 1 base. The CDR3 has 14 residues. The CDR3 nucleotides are TGTGCCAGTAGTATGGGACAGGGTTCCTACGAGCAGTACTTC. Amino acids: CASSMGQGSYEQYF.

CDR3 residues: CASRRTAKQYF. For the CDR3, the DNA is TGTGCCAGCAGACGGACAGCGAAGCAGTATTTT. The gene calls are TRBV28 and TRBJ2-3; possibly TRBD1 for D (6 bases). The CDR3 runs to 11 residues. V gave up 6 bases and J gave up 11 bases, with 12 bases separating them. Germline lookup yields CDR1 MDHEN and CDR2 SYDVKM.

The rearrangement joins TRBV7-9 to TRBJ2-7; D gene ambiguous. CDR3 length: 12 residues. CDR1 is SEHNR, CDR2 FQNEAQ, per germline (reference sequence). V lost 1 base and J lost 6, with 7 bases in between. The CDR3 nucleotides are TGTGCCAGCAGCTTAGGGTCAGGCGAGCAGTACTTC. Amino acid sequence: CASSLGSGEQYF.

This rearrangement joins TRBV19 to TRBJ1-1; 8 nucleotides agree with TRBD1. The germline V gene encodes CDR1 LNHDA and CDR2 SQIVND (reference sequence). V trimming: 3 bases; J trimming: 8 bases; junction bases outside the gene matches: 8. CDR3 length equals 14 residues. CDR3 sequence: CASSITGGTGEAFF. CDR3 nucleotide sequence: TGTGCCAGTAGTATCACGGGCGGGACAGGAGAAGCTTTCTTT.

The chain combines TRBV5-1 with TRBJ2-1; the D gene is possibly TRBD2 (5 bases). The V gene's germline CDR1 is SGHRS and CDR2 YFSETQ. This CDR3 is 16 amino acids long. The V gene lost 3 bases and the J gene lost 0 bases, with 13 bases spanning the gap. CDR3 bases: TGCGCCAGCAGCTCCGGACTGGATAACTCCTACAATGAGCAGTTCTTC. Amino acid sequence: CASSSGLDNSYNEQFF.

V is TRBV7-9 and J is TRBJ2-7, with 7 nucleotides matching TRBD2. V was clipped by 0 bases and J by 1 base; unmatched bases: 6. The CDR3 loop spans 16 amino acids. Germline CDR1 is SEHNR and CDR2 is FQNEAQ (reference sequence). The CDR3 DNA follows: TGTGCCAGCAGCTTAGCCCCAACTAGCGTGTCCTACGAGCAGTACTTC. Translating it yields CASSLAPTSVSYEQYF. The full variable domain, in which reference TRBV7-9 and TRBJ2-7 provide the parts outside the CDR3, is DTGVSQNPRHKITKRGQNVTFRCDPISEHNRLYWYRQTLGQGPEFLTYFQNEAQLEKSRLLSDRFSAERPKGSFSTLEIQRTEQGDSAMYLCASSLAPTSVSYEQYFGPGTRLTVT.

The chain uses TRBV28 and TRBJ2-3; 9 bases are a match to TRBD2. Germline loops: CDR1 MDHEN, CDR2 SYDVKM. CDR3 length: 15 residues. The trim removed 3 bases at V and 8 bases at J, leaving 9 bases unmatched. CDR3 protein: CASSLRGLASFTQYF. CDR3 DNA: TGTGCCAGCAGTTTGCGGGGACTAGCTTCATTTACGCAGTATTTT.

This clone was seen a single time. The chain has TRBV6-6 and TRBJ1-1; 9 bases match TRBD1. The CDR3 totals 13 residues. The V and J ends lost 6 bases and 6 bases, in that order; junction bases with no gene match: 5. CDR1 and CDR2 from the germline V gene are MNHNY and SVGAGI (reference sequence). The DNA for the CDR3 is TGTGCCAGCAGATTGACAGGGGGAGCTGAAGCTTTCTTT. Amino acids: CASRLTGGAEAFF.

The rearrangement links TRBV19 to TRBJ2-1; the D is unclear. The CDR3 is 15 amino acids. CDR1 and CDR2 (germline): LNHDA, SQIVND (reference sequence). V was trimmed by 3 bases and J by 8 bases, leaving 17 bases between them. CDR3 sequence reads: CASSIEASPDDEQFF. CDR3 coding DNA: TGTGCCAGTAGTATTGAGGCGTCGCCAGACGATGAGCAGTTCTTC.

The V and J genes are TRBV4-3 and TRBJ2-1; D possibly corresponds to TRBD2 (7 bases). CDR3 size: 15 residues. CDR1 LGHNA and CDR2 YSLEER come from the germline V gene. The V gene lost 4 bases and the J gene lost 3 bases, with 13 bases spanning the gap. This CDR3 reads CASSPEGGDYNEQFF. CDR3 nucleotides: TGCGCCAGCAGCCCCGAGGGGGGGGACTACAATGAGCAGTTCTTC.

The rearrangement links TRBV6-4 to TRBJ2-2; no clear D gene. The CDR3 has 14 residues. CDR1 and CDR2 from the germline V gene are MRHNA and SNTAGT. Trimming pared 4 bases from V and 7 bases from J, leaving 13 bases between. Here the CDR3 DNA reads TGTGCCAGCAGTGTCCTAGGATACGGCGGGGAGCTGTTTTTT. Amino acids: CASSVLGYGGELFF.

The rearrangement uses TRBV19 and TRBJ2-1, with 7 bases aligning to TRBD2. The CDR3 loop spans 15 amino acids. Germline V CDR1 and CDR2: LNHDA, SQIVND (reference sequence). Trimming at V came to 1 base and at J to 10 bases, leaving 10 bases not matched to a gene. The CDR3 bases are TGTGCCAGTAGTATAGGTAGCGGGCCTTTTGTGGAGCAGTTCTTC. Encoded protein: CASSIGSGPFVEQFF.

The CDR3 spells CASSLEGTNFGDYGYTF. The DNA of the CDR3 is TGTGCCAGCAGTTTAGAAGGGACAAATTTCGGAGACTATGGCTACACCTTC. The gene calls are TRBV28 and TRBJ1-2, with D tentatively TRBD1 (6 bases). The V end lost 2 bases, the J end lost 3 bases, and 19 bases lay between the germline ends. This CDR3 has 17 amino acids. The germline gives CDR1 MDHEN, CDR2 SYDVKM.

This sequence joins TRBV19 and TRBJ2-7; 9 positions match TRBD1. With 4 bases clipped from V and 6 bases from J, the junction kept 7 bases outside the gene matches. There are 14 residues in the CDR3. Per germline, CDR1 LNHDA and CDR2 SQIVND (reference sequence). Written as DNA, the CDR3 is TGTGCCAGTAGTAACTGGACAGGGGTGACCGAGCAGTACTTC. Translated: CASSNWTGVTEQYF.

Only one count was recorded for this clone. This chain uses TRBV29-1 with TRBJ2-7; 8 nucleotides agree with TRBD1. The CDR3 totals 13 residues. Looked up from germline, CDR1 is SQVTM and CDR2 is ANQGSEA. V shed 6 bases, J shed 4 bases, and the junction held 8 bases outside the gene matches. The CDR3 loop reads CSVATGTGYEQYF. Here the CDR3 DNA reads TGCAGCGTAGCAACCGGGACAGGTTACGAGCAGTACTTC.

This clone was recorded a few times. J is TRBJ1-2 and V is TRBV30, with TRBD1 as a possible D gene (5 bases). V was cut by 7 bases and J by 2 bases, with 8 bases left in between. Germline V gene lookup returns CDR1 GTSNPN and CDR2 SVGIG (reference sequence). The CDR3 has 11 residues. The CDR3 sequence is CAFDRNYGYTF. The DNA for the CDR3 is TGTGCCTTCGACAGAAACTATGGCTACACCTTC. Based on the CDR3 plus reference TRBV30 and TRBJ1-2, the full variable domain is SQTIHQWPATLVQPVGSPLSLECTVEGTSNPNLYWYRQAAGRGLQLLFYSVGIGQISSEVPQNLSASRPQDRQFILSSKKLLLSDSGFYLCAFDRNYGYTFGSGTRLTVV.

CDR3 nucleotide sequence: TGTGCCAGCAGCTTAGGTAGCGGAGGCTCGGGTAATGAGCAGTTCTTC. Amino acids: CASSLGSGGSGNEQFF. The gene calls are TRBV7-9 and TRBJ2-1, with D tentatively TRBD2 (6 bases). The CDR3 is made up of 16 amino acids. CDR1 and CDR2 (germline): SEHNR, FQNEAQ (reference sequence). The V end was cut by 1 base, the J end by 7 bases, with 17 bases between.

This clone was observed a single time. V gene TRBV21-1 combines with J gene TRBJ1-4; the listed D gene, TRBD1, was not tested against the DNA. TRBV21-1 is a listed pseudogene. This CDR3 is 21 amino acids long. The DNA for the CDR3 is TGTGCCAGCAGCAAAGTACATCGGGACAGACCATGTCTTGCAACTAATGAAAAACTGTTTTTT. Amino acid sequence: CASSKVHRDRPCLATNEKLFF.

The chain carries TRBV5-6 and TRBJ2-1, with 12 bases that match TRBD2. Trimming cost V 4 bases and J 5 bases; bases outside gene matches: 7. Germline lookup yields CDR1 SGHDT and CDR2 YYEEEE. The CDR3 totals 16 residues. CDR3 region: CASSIGLAGPHNEQFF. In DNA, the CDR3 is TGTGCCAGCAGCATTGGACTAGCGGGACCGCACAATGAGCAGTTCTTC.

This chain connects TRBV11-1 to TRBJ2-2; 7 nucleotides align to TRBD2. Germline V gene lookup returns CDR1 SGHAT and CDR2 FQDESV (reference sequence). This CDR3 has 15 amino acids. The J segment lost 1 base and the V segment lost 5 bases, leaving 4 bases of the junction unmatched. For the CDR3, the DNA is TGTGCCAGCAGCCCCAGCGGGATGAACACCGGGGAGCTGTTTTTT. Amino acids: CASSPSGMNTGELFF.

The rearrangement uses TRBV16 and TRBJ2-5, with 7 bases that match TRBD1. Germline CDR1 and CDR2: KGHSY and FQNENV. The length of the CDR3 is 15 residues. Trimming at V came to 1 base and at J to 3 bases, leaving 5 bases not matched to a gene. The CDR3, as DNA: TGTGCCAGCAGCCAATGGGGGACAGCCAAAGAGACCCAGTACTTC. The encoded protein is CASSQWGTAKETQYF.

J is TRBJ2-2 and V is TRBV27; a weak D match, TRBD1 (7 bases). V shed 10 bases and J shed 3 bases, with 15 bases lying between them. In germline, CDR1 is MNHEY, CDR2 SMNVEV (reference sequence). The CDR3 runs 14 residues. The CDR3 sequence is CATSGGPYTGELFF. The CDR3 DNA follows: TGTGCCACCTCAGGGGGGCCCTACACCGGGGAGCTGTTTTTT.

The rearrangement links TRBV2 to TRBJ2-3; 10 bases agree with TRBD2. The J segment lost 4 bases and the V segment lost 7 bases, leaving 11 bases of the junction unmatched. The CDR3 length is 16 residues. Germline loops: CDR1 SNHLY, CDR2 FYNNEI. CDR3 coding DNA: TGTGCCAGCATAAGACTAGCGGGCTTTTTTCCAGATACGCAGTATTTT. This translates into CASIRLAGFFPDTQYF.

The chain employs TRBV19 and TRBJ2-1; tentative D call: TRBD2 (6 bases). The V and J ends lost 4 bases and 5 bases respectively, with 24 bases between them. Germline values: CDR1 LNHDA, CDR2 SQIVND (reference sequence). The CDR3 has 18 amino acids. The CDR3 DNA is TGTGCCAGTAGTAAAGCCTCGACGGGGGTAGCGTCCAACAATGAGCAGTTCTTC. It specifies CASSKASTGVASNNEQFF.